The 7 T cell receptor beta chains reported below all come from one sample, sequenced in a study of blood T cells in healthy people across ages. Using a J-beta primer mix together with a sample-barcoded 5' primer, a second PCR was run for about 6 to 12 cycles. Via MiXCR, TCRdb re-called the 5' RACE reads, giving one row per CDR3 protein. The data contain some 730,000 distinct CDR3 sequences, 20% to 25% of them seen just once; the ten biggest clones take up roughly 22%. Specimen: blood. The receptor set was obtained from a man between 65 and 85 years old in good health.

The table lists this clonotype with a few counts. The CDR3 loop reads CASSPRSFQTQYF. The CDR3 DNA follows: TGTGCCAGCAGCCCTAGGAGTTTTCAGACCCAGTACTTC. V and J are TRBV6-2 or TRBV6-3 and TRBJ2-7; unclear D gene. The J call could be wrong; TRBJ2-5 is a better fit for the DNA end. Germline values: CDR1 MNHEY, CDR2 SVGEGT. CDR3 length: 13 amino acids.

J is TRBJ2-3 and V is TRBV5-1; maybe TRBD2 (6 bases). The germline V and J ends were trimmed by 6 bases and 7 bases, with 18 bases remaining between them. Germline values: CDR1 SGHRS, CDR2 YFSETQ. The CDR3 extends over 14 amino acids. The CDR3 nucleotides are TGCGCCAGCAACCGAGACGGGAGTGGGAATACGCAGTATTTT. Encoded protein: CASNRDGSGNTQYF.

This chain uses TRBV5-1 with TRBJ1-1, with 8 bases matching TRBD1. The junction had 5 bases not matched to a gene; V was cut back by 5 bases and J by 8 bases. This CDR3 spans 12 amino acids. CDR1 is SGHRS, CDR2 YFSETQ, per germline. CDR3 nucleotides: TGCGCCAGCAGTTCGGACAGGGTGGAAGCTTTCTTT. Amino acids: CASSSDRVEAFF.

The chain is built from TRBV5-1 and TRBJ2-5; TRBD2 is a possible D gene (6 bases). V lost 3 bases to trimming and J lost 5 bases, with 17 bases between them. This CDR3 has 15 amino acids. Germline CDR1 SGHRS, CDR2 YFSETQ. DNA of the CDR3: TGCGCCAGCAGCTCCGCGGGAACTAAGGGCGAGACCCAGTACTTC. It translates to CASSSAGTKGETQYF.

Worth noting for this clonotype: Since no conserved phenylalanine or tryptophan closes the CDR3, a read error is the likely cause. This rearrangement joins TRBV12-3 or TRBV12-4 to TRBJ2-3; 9 bases match TRBD1. The length of the CDR3 is 14 residues. The CDR3 DNA sequence: TGTGCCAGCTGGGACAGGGTTGGAACAGATGCGCAGTATTCT. Translated, it gives CASWDRVGTDAQYS.

V and J are TRBV20-1 and TRBJ1-1; 7 bases match TRBD1. The germline gives CDR1 DFQATT, CDR2 SNEGSKA (reference sequence). The CDR3 has 15 residues. The junction had 10 bases not matched to a gene; V was cut back by 3 bases and J by 3 bases. The CDR3 reads CSASSRGQGDTEAFF. DNA of the CDR3: TGCAGTGCTAGTTCCCGGGGCCAGGGGGACACTGAAGCTTTCTTT.

This clonotype was seen only a few times. V is TRBV2 and J is TRBJ2-4; D could derive from TRBD1 or TRBD2 (6 bases each). The germline CDR1 and CDR2 sequences are SNHLY and FYNNEI. The V gene lost 4 bases and the J gene lost 4 bases, with 17 bases spanning the gap. The CDR3 loop spans 16 amino acids. CDR3: CASSVRGELEKNIQYF. CDR3 sequence (DNA): TGTGCCAGCAGTGTAAGGGGGGAATTGGAAAAAAACATTCAGTACTTC. Full variable domain (rest looked up from reference TRBV2 and TRBJ2-4): EPEVTQTPSHQVTQMGQEVILRCVPISNHLYFYWYRQILGQKVEFLVSFYNNEISEKSEIFDDQFSVERPDGSNFTLKIRSTKLEDSAMYFCASSVRGELEKNIQYFGAGTRLSVL.